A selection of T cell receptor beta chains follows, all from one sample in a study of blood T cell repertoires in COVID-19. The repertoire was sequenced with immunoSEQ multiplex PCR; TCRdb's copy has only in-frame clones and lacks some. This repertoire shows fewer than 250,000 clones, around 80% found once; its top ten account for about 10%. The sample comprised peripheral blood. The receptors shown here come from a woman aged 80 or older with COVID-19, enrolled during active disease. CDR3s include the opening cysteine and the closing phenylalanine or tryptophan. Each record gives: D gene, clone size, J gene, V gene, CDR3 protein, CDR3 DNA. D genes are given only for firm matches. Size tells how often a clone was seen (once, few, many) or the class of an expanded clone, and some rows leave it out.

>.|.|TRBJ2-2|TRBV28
CASSSSSGELFF
TGTGCCAGCAGTTCCTCTTCGGGGGAGCTGTTTTTT
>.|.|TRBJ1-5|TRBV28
CASRGHEDQPQHF
TGTGCCAGCAGGGGTCACGAGGATCAGCCCCAGCATTTT
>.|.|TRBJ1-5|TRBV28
CAIENSMGHQPQHF
TGTGCCATCGAAAACTCCATGGGGCATCAGCCCCAGCATTTT
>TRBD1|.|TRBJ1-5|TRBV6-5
CASSAYRGLNQPQHF
TGTGCCAGCAGCGCCTACAGGGGGCTTAATCAGCCCCAGCATTTT
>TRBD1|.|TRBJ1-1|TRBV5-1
CASTQTGIEAFF
TGCGCCAGCACCCAGACAGGGATTGAAGCTTTCTTT
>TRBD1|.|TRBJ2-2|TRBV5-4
CAGGTGPNTGELFF
TGTGCCGGAGGGACAGGACCGAACACCGGGGAGCTGTTTTTT
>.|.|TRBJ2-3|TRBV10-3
CAISESRGGASDTQYF
TGTGCCATCAGTGAGTCGAGGGGGGGGGCCTCAGATACGCAGTATTTT
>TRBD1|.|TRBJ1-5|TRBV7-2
CASSFRQGDNQPQHF
TGTGCCAGCAGCTTCCGACAGGGGGACAATCAGCCCCAGCATTTT
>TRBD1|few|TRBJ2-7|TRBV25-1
CASSDQTGTGALEQYF
TGTGCCAGCAGTGACCAAACCGGGACAGGGGCCCTCGAGCAGTACTTC
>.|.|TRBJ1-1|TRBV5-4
CASSFGSTVNTEAFF
TGTGCCAGCAGCTTTGGGTCGACTGTGAACACTGAAGCTTTCTTT
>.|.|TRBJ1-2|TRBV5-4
CASSLGTQSNYGYTF
TGTGCCAGCAGCTTGGGGACACAGTCTAACTATGGCTACACCTTC
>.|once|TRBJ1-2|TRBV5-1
CASSYLTGNNYGYTF
TGCGCCAGCAGCTACTTGACGGGGAATAACTATGGCTACACCTTC
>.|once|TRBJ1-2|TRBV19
CASNSRAGLRDGYTF
TGTGCCAGTAATTCCAGAGCAGGCCTTAGAGATGGCTACACCTTC
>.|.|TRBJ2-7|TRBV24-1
CATSDTRDNERPYEQYF
TGTGCCACCAGTGATACTCGGGACAACGAAAGGCCCTACGAGCAGTACTTC
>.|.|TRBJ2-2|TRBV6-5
CASTTGTGELFF
TGTGCCAGCACCACGGGGACCGGGGAGCTGTTTTTT
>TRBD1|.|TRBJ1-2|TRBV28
CASRLTGKDYGYTF
TGTGCCAGCAGGTTGACAGGGAAGGACTATGGCTACACCTTC
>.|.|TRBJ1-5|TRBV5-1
CASSLGGGQPQHF
TGCGCCAGCAGCTTGGGAGGAGGTCAGCCCCAGCATTTT
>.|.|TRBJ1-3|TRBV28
CASSLVGVGNTIYF
TGTGCCAGCAGCCTCGTCGGGGTTGGAAACACCATATATTTT
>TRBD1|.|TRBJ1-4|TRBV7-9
CASSLPSRGEKLFF
TGTGCCAGCAGCTTACCCTCCAGGGGGGAAAAACTGTTTTTT
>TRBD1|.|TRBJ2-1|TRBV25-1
CASSEYGQGARNEQFF
TGTGCCAGCAGTGAATATGGACAGGGGGCGAGGAATGAGCAGTTCTTC
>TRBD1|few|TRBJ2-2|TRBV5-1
CASSLGQGYTGELFF
TGCGCCAGCAGCTTGGGACAGGGTTACACCGGGGAGCTGTTTTTT
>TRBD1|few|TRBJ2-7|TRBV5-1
CASSDRDRGSYEQYF
TGCGCCAGCAGCGACCGGGACAGGGGTTCCTACGAGCAGTACTTC
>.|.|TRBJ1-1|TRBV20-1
CSAGGNTEAFF
TGCAGTGCCGGGGGGAACACTGAAGCTTTCTTT
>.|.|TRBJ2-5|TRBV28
CASSGGQETQYF
TGTGCCAGCAGCGGCGGCCAAGAGACCCAGTACTTC
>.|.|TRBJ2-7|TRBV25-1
CASSDRTKDYEQYF
TGTGCCAGCAGTGATAGGACAAAGGACTACGAGCAGTACTTC
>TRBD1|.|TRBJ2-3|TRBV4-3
CASSQDSRATGFTDTQYF
TGCGCCAGCAGCCAAGATTCAAGGGCGACAGGGTTCACAGATACGCAGTATTTT
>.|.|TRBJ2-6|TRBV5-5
CASSLSVSGANVLTF
TGTGCCAGCAGCTTGTCAGTCTCTGGGGCCAACGTCCTGACTTTC